This T cell receptor (beta chain) emerged from a study of T cell responses to AZD1222 COVID-19 vaccine. The table came from immunoSEQ multiplex PCR; TCRdb's copy has only in-frame clones and leaves some out. The data show about 140,000 clones, approximately 92% seen once. Sequenced here: peripheral blood, sampled 28 days after the second AZD1222 dose. This sequence originates from an adult who received the AZD1222 COVID-19 vaccine.

The CDR3 reads CASSPPGGTFGYTF. CDR3 in DNA: TGTGCCAGCAGCCCCCCAGGGGGTACTTTTGGCTACACCTTC. The V and J genes are TRBV28 and TRBJ1-2, with 7 bases aligning to TRBD1. Trimming took 6 bases from V and 7 from J; bases not matched to a gene: 11. The CDR3 runs to 14 residues. CDR1 MDHEN and CDR2 SYDVKM come from the germline V gene.